The following is a T cell receptor (beta chain) sequence with its context. The antigen this receptor binds is unknown. No per-base quality is available; no much larger clone lies one base away. Reading from cysteine to phenylalanine, the CDR3 counts 13 amino acids. Just CDR3 DNA is preserved here, 39 bases in frame from base 1. V and J are trimmed by 6 bases and 9 bases, and the gene matches miss 5 bases of the junction. One collaborating source in Seattle enrolled patients while the patients were actively infected and followed the patients over time throughout the course of disease. Whole blood was collected in K2EDTA tubes by collaborating institutions according to the institutions' own protocols. For TCRbeta analysis, collaborators shipped samples in one of three forms: frozen whole blood, isolated PBMCs, or DNA extracted from either of those sample types. The record originates from a study of blood T cell repertoires in COVID-19 (TCRdb year 2020). About the study as a whole: Samples from collaborators originated in the United States, Italy and Spain and spanned both the acute and convalescent phases of COVID-19. Deeply sampled blood TCRbeta repertoires from subjects exposed to, actively infected with, or recovered from COVID-19 were included in the dataset. The material from the prospective study consisted of cDNA or gDNA derived from T cells, B-cell-depleted T cells, or PBMCs. Where HLA class I and class II types were available, the types were taken from metadata supplied by the sample provider, not from assay-based typing. Samples were obtained from the ongoing ImmuneRACE study (first 160 participants) and from about 1,300 subjects provided by 6 global collaborators. Sample metadata almost always included a de-identified subject ID, COVID-19 status, age in years and sex. The repertoires were made available in a free public database intended to serve as a resource for research on the immune response to SARS-CoV-2.

What the authors observed across the whole study: How much clinical and demographic metadata was included differed by source and by participant, and the metadata was provided uncurated.

TCRbeta CDR3 regions were amplified from genomic DNA by means of the immunoSEQ Assay, a bias-controlled multiplex PCR. The study's processing was this. Within the assay, amplification of reference gene primers was used to estimate how many nucleated cells each sample contained. To quantify the absolute abundance of each unique TCRbeta CDR3 rearrangement, sequence reads were collapsed and filtered. For each sample, productive Simpson clonality was calculated as the square root of Simpson's diversity index over productive rearrangements. Not all clones reach the TCRdb copy of this immuneACCESS table, which keeps in-frame sequences only. Checked studies attribute under half of the gap to unresolved V genes and leave the rest unexplained. V and J calls and clone size are given by that table; D and trimming were obtained from the DNA. Recorded for this sample are some 73,000 clones; over 75% of them occurred a single time. Together, the top ten hold around a tenth of the sample.

The chain is encoded by TRBV12-3 or TRBV12-4 joined to TRBJ2-2, with TRBD1 identical over 9 junction bases. Sequenced input: peripheral blood. The receptor comes from a man aged 45-65 years with COVID-19, enrolled during active disease. The nucleotide sequence is given as TGTGCCAGCAGACAGGGGGCCGGTCGGGAGCTGTTTTTT. Its translation is CASRQGAGRELFF.